The T cell receptor (beta chain) described here comes from a study of shared clonotypes between healthy human individuals. CDR1 and CDR2 from the germline V gene are MNHEY and SVGAGI. CDR3 length equals 14 residues. V lost 7 bases and J 8 bases, leaving 17 bases between the germline ends. Every subset had its genomic DNA shared out evenly among several immunoSEQ plates. The assay was immunoSEQ multiplex PCR, and TCRdb's table has in-frame clones only and misses some. The sample yields approximately 2,300,000 clones, about 90% seen once. For this clone: Its antigen remains unidentified.

General study findings and limits: A generally larger estimated richness was seen in naive subsets than in memory subsets. An effect of sequencing depth on clonotype sharing among donors was expected. A limitation of the genetic and exposure-history diversity represented arose from few donors.

This TCR derives from a man aged 18 to 30 in good health. Some clones in this sample may be carry-over from other donors' samples. Sequenced input: naive CD4+ T cells from PBMCs. Subset meaning: CD45RA+ positively selected. J is TRBJ1-4 and V is TRBV6-5; D is perhaps TRBD1 (5 bases). The CDR3: CASTRGGGGEKLFF. The CDR3 coding sequence is TGTGCCAGCACCCGCGGGGGGGGAGGCGAAAAACTGTTTTTT.